A selection of T cell receptor beta chains follows, all from one sample in a study of neoadjuvant anti-PD-1 for oral cavity cancer. Method: immunoSEQ multiplex PCR; TCRdb's copy keeps in-frame clones and lacks some. The table shows fewer than 20,000 clones, with around two thirds occurring only once. This specimen consisted of PBMCs, obtained before nivolumab (anti-PD-1) treatment. Every receptor here comes from a person aged 40-85 years with oral cavity squamous cell carcinoma. Both conserved end residues are part of each CDR3. The order of the fields is D gene, J gene, V gene, clone size, CDR3 protein, CDR3 DNA. D genes are given only for firm matches. A row's size may be missing; if present it is once, few, many or a size class.

D: NA
J: TRBJ2-6
V: TRBV5-4
size: NA
CDR3: CASSLELSGANVLTF
DNA: TGTGCCAGCAGCTTGGAGCTTAGTGGGGCCAACGTCCTGACTTTC

D: NA
J: TRBJ1-1
V: TRBV11-3
size: NA
CDR3: CASSLGGSAEAFF
DNA: TGTGCCAGCAGCCTTGGGGGGAGCGCTGAAGCTTTCTTT

D: TRBD2
J: TRBJ2-2
V: TRBV2
size: NA
CDR3: CATKPGLAVTGELFF
DNA: TGTGCCACTAAACCGGGACTAGCGGTAACCGGGGAGCTGTTTTTT

D: TRBD2
J: TRBJ2-3
V: TRBV5-1
size: NA
CDR3: CASRDRAGGPGVTDTQYF
DNA: TGCGCCAGCAGGGATCGAGCGGGAGGCCCCGGGGTCACAGATACGCAGTATTTT

D: TRBD1
J: TRBJ1-5
V: TRBV6-5
size: few
CDR3: CASSSMDRANQPQHF
DNA: TGTGCCAGCAGTTCCATGGACAGGGCCAATCAGCCCCAGCATTTT

D: TRBD1
J: TRBJ1-1
V: TRBV7-6
size: NA
CDR3: CASTQYPGQGNTEAFF
DNA: TGTGCCAGCACCCAATACCCGGGACAGGGGAACACTGAAGCTTTCTTT

D: NA
J: TRBJ1-1
V: TRBV11-2
size: NA
CDR3: CASSFSSNTEAFF
DNA: TGTGCCAGCAGCTTTTCTAGTAACACTGAAGCTTTCTTT

D: TRBD2
J: TRBJ2-2
V: TRBV5-6
size: NA
CDR3: CASSRVQAGGGTGELFF
DNA: TGTGCCAGCAGCCGGGTCCAGGCGGGAGGGGGCACCGGGGAGCTGTTTTTT

D: NA
J: TRBJ2-7
V: TRBV30
size: NA
CDR3: CAWSTSGYEQYF
DNA: TGTGCCTGGAGTACCTCGGGTTACGAGCAGTACTTC

D: NA
J: TRBJ2-2
V: TRBV30
size: NA
CDR3: CAWGTYLGELFF
DNA: TGTGCCTGGGGGACTTACTTGGGGGAGCTGTTTTTT

D: TRBD2
J: TRBJ2-1
V: TRBV19
size: NA
CDR3: CASSMALAGVGTYNEQFF
DNA: TGTGCCAGTAGTATGGCACTAGCGGGAGTTGGGACCTACAATGAGCAGTTCTTC

D: NA
J: TRBJ2-5
V: TRBV5-6
size: NA
CDR3: CASSFRATYQETQYF
DNA: TGTGCCAGCAGCTTTAGGGCCACATACCAAGAGACCCAGTACTTC

D: TRBD1
J: TRBJ1-1
V: TRBV11-3
size: NA
CDR3: CASSSSGGNTEAFF
DNA: TGTGCCAGCAGCTCGTCAGGGGGGAACACTGAAGCTTTCTTT

D: NA
J: TRBJ1-5
V: TRBV19
size: NA
CDR3: CASTEGNRVSNQPQHF
DNA: TGTGCCAGTACGGAAGGGAACAGGGTCAGCAATCAGCCCCAGCATTTT

D: TRBD1
J: TRBJ1-2
V: TRBV6-5
size: NA
CDR3: CASSKRQGEDGYTF
DNA: TGTGCCAGCAGTAAACGACAGGGGGAAGATGGCTACACCTTC

D: NA
J: TRBJ2-2
V: TRBV10-3
size: once
CDR3: CAIRQTTGELFF
DNA: TGTGCCATCAGACAGACCACCGGGGAGCTGTTTTTT

D: NA
J: TRBJ2-7
V: TRBV2
size: NA
CDR3: CASRAGSYEQYF
DNA: TGTGCCAGCAGGGCCGGGTCCTACGAGCAGTACTTC

D: TRBD2
J: TRBJ2-1
V: TRBV2
size: NA
CDR3: CASSERGTSGSYNEQFF
DNA: TGTGCCAGCAGTGAAAGAGGGACTAGCGGGAGTTACAATGAGCAGTTCTTC

D: NA
J: TRBJ2-3
V: TRBV10-1
size: NA
CDR3: CASSAGRSTDTQYF
DNA: TGCGCCAGCAGTGCAGGGAGGAGCACAGATACGCAGTATTTT

D: TRBD2
J: TRBJ2-1
V: TRBV7-9
size: NA
CDR3: CASSLAGADNEQFF
DNA: TGTGCCAGCAGCTTGGCGGGAGCAGACAATGAGCAGTTCTTC

D: NA
J: TRBJ1-5
V: TRBV7-9
size: NA
CDR3: CASSLAHGGNQPQHF
DNA: TGTGCCAGCAGCTTGGCCCATGGGGGCAATCAGCCCCAGCATTTT

D: TRBD2
J: TRBJ2-2
V: TRBV6-5
size: NA
CDR3: CASSFLAGTGELFF
DNA: TGTGCCAGCAGTTTCCTAGCGGGAACCGGGGAGCTGTTTTTT